The clone carrying this T cell receptor beta chain was observed a handful of times. This sample is drawn from a study of sequential checkpoint blockade in melanoma. Background on the study: After both sequences, patients received maintenance nivolumab.

Treatment described: randomized to nivolumab then ipilimumab (arm A) or the reverse (arm B). None of the patients previously received DNA-damaging chemotherapy. From thawed PBMCs, live CD3+CD8+ cells negative for CD19 and CD56 were sorted. Germline assignment: CDR1 SGHRS and CDR2 YFSETQ. CDR3 length: 16 amino acids. Trimming shortened V by 4 bases and J by 4 bases, and 21 bases separated the two germline ends. The repertoire was sequenced with immunoSEQ multiplex PCR; TCRdb's copy has only in-frame clones and lacks some. The sample has some 17,000 clones, approximately 80% seen once; the top ten hold about 11%.

This TCR was recovered from a human donor with melanoma. This sequence joins TRBV5-1 and TRBJ2-7; D is perhaps TRBD2 (6 bases). Sequences were derived from CD8+ T cells sorted from blood (inferred from file names), sampled from a patient given nivolumab and ipilimumab in sequence. CDR3 in DNA: TGCGCCAGCAGCCAACTCGGCCCCCCGGGAGTATACGAGCAGTACTTC. This sequence encodes CASSQLGPPGVYEQYF.